The 16 T cell receptor beta chains listed next were all sequenced from one sample in a study of Ad26.COV2.S vaccination and SARS-CoV-2 variants. Specified treatment: around 19 received Ad26.COV2.S at low or high dose, single or two shots; 5 received placebo; per-sample allocation not given. Specimens were obtained on day 63 following the first vaccine or placebo injection. Using immunoSEQ multiplex PCR, the repertoire was profiled, and TCRdb retains in-frame clones only, with some absent. Altogether roughly 320,000 clones are present, around 87% being singletons, with the ten largest covering around 3.7%. The sequenced sample was peripheral blood, obtained in a trial of Ad26.COV2.S vaccine versus placebo. The origin of the receptors is a person aged 18-60 years who received the Ad26.COV2.S COVID-19 vaccine or a placebo.

This clone was picked up one time. This chain uses TRBV30 with TRBJ2-7; no definite D call. This CDR3 has 14 residues. Trimming shortened V by 0 bases and J by 1 base, and 10 bases separated the two germline ends. CDR1 and CDR2 (germline): GTSNPN, SVGIG (reference sequence). The CDR3 sequence: CAWSVTLGSYEQYF. DNA for the CDR3: TGTGCCTGGAGTGTAACGTTAGGGTCCTACGAGCAGTACTTC.

The V call is TRBV4-3, the J call TRBJ1-5, with D hard to call. This CDR3 region has 15 residues. In germline, CDR1 is LGHNA, CDR2 YSLEER. V gave up 0 bases and J gave up 0 bases, with 6 bases separating them. CDR3 region: CASSQDWPSNQPQHF. The CDR3 DNA reads TGCGCCAGCAGCCAAGATTGGCCTAGCAATCAGCCCCAGCATTTT.

J is TRBJ2-5 and V is TRBV6-6, with TRBD1 identical over 9 bases. The CDR3 loop spans 14 amino acids. Germline CDR1 and CDR2: MNHNY and SVGAGI (reference sequence). V gave up 6 bases and J gave up 5 bases; unmatched junction bases: 7. The CDR3 reads CASSSRQGGETQYF. The CDR3 coding sequence is TGTGCCAGCAGCTCTCGACAGGGGGGGGAGACCCAGTACTTC.

Points on this clone: The sample carries other DNA sequences with the same CDR3. The chain links TRBV9 to TRBJ2-2; D unclear. Trimming cost V 0 bases and J 0 bases, with 6 bases left between them. From germline, CDR1 is SGDLS and CDR2 YYNGEE. The CDR3 runs 15 residues. The DNA for the CDR3 is TGTGCCAGCAGCGTAGCGGCAGCGAACACCGGGGAGCTGTTTTTT. Translating it yields CASSVAAANTGELFF.

This clone has only one observation. The V and J genes are TRBV9 and TRBJ2-3; D perhaps matches TRBD2 (6 bases). CDR1 and CDR2 (germline): SGDLS, YYNGEE. With 2 bases removed from V and 6 bases from J, the gap between germline ends came to 7 bases. The CDR3 has 12 residues. The CDR3 DNA follows: TGTGCCAGCAGCGTCAGCGGGGATACGCAGTATTTT. It translates to CASSVSGDTQYF.

The genes are TRBV13 and TRBJ1-1; 8 nucleotides agree with TRBD1. V shed 5 bases and J 7 bases; nucleotides not matched to a gene: 3. Germline lookup yields CDR1 PRHDT and CDR2 FYEKMQ (reference sequence). This CDR3 is built from 12 residues. CDR3 coding DNA: TGTGCCAGCAGCCCCGGGACAGGTGAAGCTTTCTTT. Its translation is CASSPGTGEAFF.

This clone was counted once. The chain combines TRBV9 with TRBJ1-6, with a weak D call TRBD1 (6 bases). CDR3 length: 14 residues. Germline loops: CDR1 SGDLS, CDR2 YYNGEE. Trimming took 3 bases from V and 8 from J, leaving 12 bases between them. CDR3 DNA sequence: TGTGCCAGCAGCGAACAGGGCTTTGATTCACCCCTCCACTTT. Its protein is CASSEQGFDSPLHF.

The J gene is TRBJ2-7, the V gene TRBV10-3, with unresolved D. The CDR3 totals 15 residues. The V and J ends lost 0 bases and 0 bases respectively, with 9 bases between them. Germline lookup yields CDR1 ENHRY and CDR2 SYGVKD. DNA of the CDR3: TGTGCCATCAGTGAGTCGCTAGGGAACTCCTACGAGCAGTACTTC. Protein: CAISESLGNSYEQYF.

The chain employs TRBV19 and TRBJ1-5; perhaps TRBD1 as D (5 bases). Germline values: CDR1 LNHDA, CDR2 SQIVND (reference sequence). This CDR3 has 13 residues. V gave up 9 bases and J gave up 10 bases, with 19 bases separating them. The CDR3 nucleotides read TGTGCCAGCAAAGTCAGGGACCATCTACCCCAGCATTTT. Translating it yields CASKVRDHLPQHF.

The chain uses TRBV5-4 and TRBJ1-3; D unresolved. CDR1 is SGHNT, CDR2 YYREEE, per germline (reference sequence). The CDR3 is 15 amino acids. Trimming cost V 0 bases and J 0 bases, with 7 bases left between them. CDR3 nucleotides: TGTGCCAGCAGCTTGGACCCCAGCTCTGGAAACACCATATATTTT. It codes for CASSLDPSSGNTIYF.

A single count supports this clone. This sequence joins TRBV11-1 and TRBJ1-1, with D possibly being TRBD1 (5 bases). The CDR3 totals 14 residues. Germline-derived CDR1 and CDR2 are SGHAT and FQDESV (reference sequence). V dropped 7 bases and J dropped 3 bases, with 15 bases sitting between them. The CDR3 DNA is TGTGCCAGCAACCTGAACGGGGGGGACACTGAAGCTTTCTTT. Amino acids: CASNLNGGDTEAFF.

This clone was picked up one time. The V call is TRBV7-9, the J call TRBJ1-5; tentative D call: TRBD1 (5 bases). The germline V gene encodes CDR1 SEHNR and CDR2 FQNEAQ (reference sequence). V was clipped by 5 bases and J by 3 bases, with 11 bases between them. This CDR3 has 14 residues. The CDR3 reads CASSPGGNNQPQHF. The CDR3 DNA follows: TGTGCCAGCAGCCCCGGGGGGAACAATCAGCCCCAGCATTTT. The whole variable domain, remainder taken from reference TRBV7-9 and TRBJ1-5, is DTGVSQNPRHKITKRGQNVTFRCDPISEHNRLYWYRQTLGQGPEFLTYFQNEAQLEKSRLLSDRFSAERPKGSFSTLEIQRTEQGDSAMYLCASSPGGNNQPQHFGDGTRLSIL.

The rearrangement joins TRBV7-2 to TRBJ2-1; tentatively, D is TRBD1 (5 bases). The CDR3 covers 14 residues. With 4 bases removed from V and 7 bases from J, the gap between germline ends came to 14 bases. The germline gives CDR1 SGHTA, CDR2 FQGNSA. The DNA for the CDR3 is TGTGCCAGCAGCTCCCCCAGGGCTGGGAATGAGCAGTTCTTC. Translated, it gives CASSSPRAGNEQFF. Full variable domain (outside the CDR3, taken from reference TRBV7-2 and TRBJ2-1): GAGVSQSPSNKVTEKGKDVELRCDPISGHTALYWYRQSLGQGLEFLIYFQGNSAPDKSGLPSDRFSAERTGGSVSTLTIQRTQQEDSAVYLCASSSPRAGNEQFFGPGTRLTVL.

The chain recombines TRBV7-2 with TRBJ2-2, with 7 bases lining up with TRBD1. Per the germline V gene, CDR1 is SGHTA and CDR2 is FQGNSA. The CDR3 is 14 amino acids. V was clipped by 11 bases and J by 0 bases; unmatched bases: 6. The CDR3 sequence is CAWGRGPNTGELFF. DNA of the CDR3: TGTGCCTGGGGTAGGGGGCCGAACACCGGGGAGCTGTTTTTT.

V usage is TRBV6-2 or TRBV6-3 and J usage is TRBJ2-5; 11 bases match TRBD2. The length of the CDR3 is 15 residues. Losses at the gene ends were 2 bases for V and 5 bases for J; bases not matched to a gene: 4. Germline V gives CDR1 MNHEY, CDR2 SVGEGT. As DNA, the CDR3 is TGTGCCAGCAGTTACCCAACTAGCGGGGGCGAGACCCAGTACTTC. This codes for CASSYPTSGGETQYF.

The rearrangement links TRBV14 to TRBJ1-4; D gene unclear. The germline gives CDR1 SGHDN, CDR2 FVKESK. The CDR3 extends over 13 amino acids. V was cut by 3 bases and J by 14 bases, with 16 bases left in between. As DNA, the CDR3 is TGTGCCAGCAGCCACGAAATTGGGCCCGGTCTGTTTTTT. This codes for CASSHEIGPGLFF.